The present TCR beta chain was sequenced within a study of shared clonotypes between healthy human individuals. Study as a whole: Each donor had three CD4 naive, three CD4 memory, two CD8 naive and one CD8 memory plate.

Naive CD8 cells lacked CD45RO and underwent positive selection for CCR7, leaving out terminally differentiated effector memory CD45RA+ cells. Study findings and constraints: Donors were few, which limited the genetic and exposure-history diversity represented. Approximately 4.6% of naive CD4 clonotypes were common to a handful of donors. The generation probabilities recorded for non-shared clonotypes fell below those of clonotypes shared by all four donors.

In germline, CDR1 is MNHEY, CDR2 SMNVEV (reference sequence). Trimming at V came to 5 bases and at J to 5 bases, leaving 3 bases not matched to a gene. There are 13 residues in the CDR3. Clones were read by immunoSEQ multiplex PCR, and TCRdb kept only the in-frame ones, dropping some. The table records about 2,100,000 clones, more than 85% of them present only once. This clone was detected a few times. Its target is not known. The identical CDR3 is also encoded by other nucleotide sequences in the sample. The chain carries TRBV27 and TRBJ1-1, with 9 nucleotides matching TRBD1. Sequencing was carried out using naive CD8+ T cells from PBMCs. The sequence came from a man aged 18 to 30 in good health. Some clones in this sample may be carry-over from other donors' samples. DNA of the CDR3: TGTGCCAGCAGTCCGGGACAGGGTACTGAAGCTTTCTTT. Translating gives CASSPGQGTEAFF.